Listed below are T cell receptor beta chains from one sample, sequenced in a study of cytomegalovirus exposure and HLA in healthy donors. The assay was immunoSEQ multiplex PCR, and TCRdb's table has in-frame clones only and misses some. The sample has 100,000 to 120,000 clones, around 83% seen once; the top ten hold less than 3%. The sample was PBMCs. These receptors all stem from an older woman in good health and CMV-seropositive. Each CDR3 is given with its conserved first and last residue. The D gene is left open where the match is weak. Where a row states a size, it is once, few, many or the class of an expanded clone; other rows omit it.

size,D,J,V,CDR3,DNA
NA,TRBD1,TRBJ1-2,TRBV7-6,CASSLGQGARYGYTF,TGTGCCAGCAGCTTAGGGCAGGGGGCGCGATATGGCTACACCTTC
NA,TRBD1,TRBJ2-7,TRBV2,CASKDRSYEQYF,TGTGCCAGCAAGGACAGGTCCTACGAGCAGTACTTC
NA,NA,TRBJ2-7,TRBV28,CASSFSRSYEQYF,TGTGCCAGCAGTTTCTCGCGGAGCTACGAGCAGTACTTC
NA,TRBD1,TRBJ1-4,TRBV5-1,CASKTDRGDKKLFF,TGCGCCAGCAAAACTGACAGGGGTGATAAAAAACTGTTTTTT
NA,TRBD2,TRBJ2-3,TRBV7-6,CASSLLAGSNTDTQYF,TGTGCCAGCAGCTTACTAGCGGGATCAAACACAGATACGCAGTATTTT
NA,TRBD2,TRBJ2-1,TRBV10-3,CAITTSGSNEQFF,TGTGCCATCACGACTAGCGGGAGCAATGAGCAGTTCTTC
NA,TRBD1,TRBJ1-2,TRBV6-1,CASTGDREYYGYTF,TGTGCCAGCACCGGGGACAGGGAGTACTATGGCTACACCTTC
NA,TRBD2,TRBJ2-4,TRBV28,CASSLLTSGSSAKNIQYF,TGTGCCAGCAGTTTATTGACTAGCGGGAGTTCTGCCAAAAACATTCAGTACTTC
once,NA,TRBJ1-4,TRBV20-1,CSAPVRGGLFF,TGCAGTGCCCCGGTGCGGGGTGGACTGTTTTTT
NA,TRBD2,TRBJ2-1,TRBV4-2,CASSQKLGRELNEQFF,TGTGCCAGCAGCCAAAAATTGGGGCGGGAGCTGAATGAGCAGTTCTTC
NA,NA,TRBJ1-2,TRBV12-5,CASGLFGDYGYTF,TGTGCTAGTGGTTTGTTCGGGGACTATGGCTACACCTTC
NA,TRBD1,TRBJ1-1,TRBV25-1,CASSERGQQNTEAFF,TGTGCCAGCAGTGAACGGGGACAGCAGAACACTGAAGCTTTCTTT
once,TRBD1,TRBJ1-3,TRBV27,CASSLPYRGSHSGNTIYF,TGTGCCAGCAGTTTACCATACAGGGGGAGCCACTCTGGAAACACCATATATTTT
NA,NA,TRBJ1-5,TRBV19,CASSRHDPGNRPQHF,TGTGCCAGTAGTCGCCACGATCCAGGCAATCGGCCCCAGCATTTT
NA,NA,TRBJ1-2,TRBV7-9,CASSSKADGYTF,TGTGCCAGCAGCTCAAAAGCTGATGGCTACACCTTC
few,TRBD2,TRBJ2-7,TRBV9,CASSASSQTSGGYEQYF,TGTGCCAGCAGCGCTTCCTCCCAGACTAGCGGGGGGTACGAGCAGTACTTC
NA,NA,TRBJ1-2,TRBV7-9,CASSLGAGRYYGYTF,TGTGCCAGCAGCTTAGGTGCGGGGAGGTACTATGGCTACACCTTC
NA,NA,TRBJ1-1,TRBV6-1,CAILELGAGEAFF,TGTGCCATCCTCGAACTGGGGGCTGGTGAAGCTTTCTTT
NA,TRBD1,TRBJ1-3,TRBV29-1,CSAGQGSNTIYF,TGCAGCGCAGGACAGGGGTCCAACACCATATATTTT
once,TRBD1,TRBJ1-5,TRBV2,CASTKQGNQPQHF,TGTGCCAGCACTAAACAGGGGAATCAGCCCCAGCATTTT
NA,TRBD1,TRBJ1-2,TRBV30,CAWDRGFNYGYTF,TGTGCCTGGGACAGGGGGTTTAACTATGGCTACACCTTC
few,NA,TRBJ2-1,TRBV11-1,CASSLGAPWKSYNEQFF,TGTGCCAGCAGCTTGGGAGCCCCCTGGAAATCCTACAATGAGCAGTTCTTC
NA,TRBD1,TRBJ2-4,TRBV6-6,CASSRTGPLAKNIQYF,TGTGCCAGCAGCAGGACAGGTCCCCTAGCCAAAAACATTCAGTACTTC